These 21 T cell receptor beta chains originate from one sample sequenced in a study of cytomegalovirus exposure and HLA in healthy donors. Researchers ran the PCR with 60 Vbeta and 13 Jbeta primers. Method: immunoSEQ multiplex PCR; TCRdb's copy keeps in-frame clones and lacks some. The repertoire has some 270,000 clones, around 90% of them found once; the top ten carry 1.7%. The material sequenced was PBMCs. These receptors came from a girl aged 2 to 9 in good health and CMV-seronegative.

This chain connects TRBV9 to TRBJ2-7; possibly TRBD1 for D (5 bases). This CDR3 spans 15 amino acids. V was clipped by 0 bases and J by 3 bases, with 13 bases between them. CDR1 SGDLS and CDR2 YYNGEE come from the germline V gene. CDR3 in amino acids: CASSVEGSWGYEQYF. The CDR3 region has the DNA TGTGCCAGCAGCGTAGAGGGGTCCTGGGGCTACGAGCAGTACTTC. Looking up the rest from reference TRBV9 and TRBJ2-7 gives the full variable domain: DSGVTQTPKHLITATGQRVTLRCSPRSGDLSVYWYQQSLDQGLQFLIQYYNGEERAKGNILERFSAQQFPDLHSELNLSSLELGDSALYFCASSVEGSWGYEQYFGPGTRLTVT.

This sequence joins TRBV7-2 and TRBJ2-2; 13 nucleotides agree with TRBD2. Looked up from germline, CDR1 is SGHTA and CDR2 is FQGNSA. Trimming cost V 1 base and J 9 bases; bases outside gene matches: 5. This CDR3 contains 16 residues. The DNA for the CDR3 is TGTGCCAGCAGCTTAGGGACTAGCGGGAGTGTCTGGGAGCTGTTTTTT. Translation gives CASSLGTSGSVWELFF.

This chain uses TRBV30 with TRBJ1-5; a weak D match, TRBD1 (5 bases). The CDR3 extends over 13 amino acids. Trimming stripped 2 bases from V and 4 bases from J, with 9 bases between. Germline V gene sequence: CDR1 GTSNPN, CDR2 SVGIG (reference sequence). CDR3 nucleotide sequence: TGTGCCTGGAGTCCATCAGGGAATCAGCCCCAGCATTTT. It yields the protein CAWSPSGNQPQHF.

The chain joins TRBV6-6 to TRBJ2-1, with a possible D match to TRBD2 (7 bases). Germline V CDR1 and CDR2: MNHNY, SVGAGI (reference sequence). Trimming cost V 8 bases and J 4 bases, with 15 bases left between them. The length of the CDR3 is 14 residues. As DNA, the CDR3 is TGTGCCAGCGGGGGGGCAGGTGGATACAATGAGCAGTTCTTC. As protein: CASGGAGGYNEQFF.

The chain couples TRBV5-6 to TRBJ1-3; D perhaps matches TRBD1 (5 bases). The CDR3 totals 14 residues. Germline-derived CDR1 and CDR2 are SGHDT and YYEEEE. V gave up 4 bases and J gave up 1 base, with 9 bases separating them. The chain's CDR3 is CASSKGRSGNTIYF. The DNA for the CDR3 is TGTGCCAGCAGCAAGGGGCGTTCTGGAAACACCATATATTTT.

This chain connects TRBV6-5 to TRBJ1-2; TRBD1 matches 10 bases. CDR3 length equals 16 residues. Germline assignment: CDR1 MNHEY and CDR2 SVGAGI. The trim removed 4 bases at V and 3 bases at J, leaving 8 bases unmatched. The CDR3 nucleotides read TGTGCCAGCAGTTTCCGGACAGGGGGTGTGGACTATGGCTACACCTTC. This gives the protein CASSFRTGGVDYGYTF.

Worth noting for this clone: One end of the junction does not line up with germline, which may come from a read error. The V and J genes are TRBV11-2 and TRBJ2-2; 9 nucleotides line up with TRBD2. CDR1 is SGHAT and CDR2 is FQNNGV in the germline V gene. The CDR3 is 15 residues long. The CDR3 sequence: CASSRASSGAGELFF. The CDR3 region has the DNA TGTGCCAGCAGCCGAGCATCTAGCGGGGCCGGAGAGCTGTTTTTT.

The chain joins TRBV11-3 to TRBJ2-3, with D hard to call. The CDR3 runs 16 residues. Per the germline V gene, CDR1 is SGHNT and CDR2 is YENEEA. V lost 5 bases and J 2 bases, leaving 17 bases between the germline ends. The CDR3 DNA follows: TGTGCCAGCAGCAACTTAGCAGTTGGATCCACAGATACGCAGTATTTT. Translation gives CASSNLAVGSTDTQYF.

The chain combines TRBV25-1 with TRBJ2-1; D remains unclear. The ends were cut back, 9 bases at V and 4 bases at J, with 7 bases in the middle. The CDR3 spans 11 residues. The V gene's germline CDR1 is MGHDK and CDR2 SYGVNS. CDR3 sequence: CASGPYNEQFF. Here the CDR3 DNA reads TGTGCCAGTGGCCCTTACAATGAGCAGTTCTTC.

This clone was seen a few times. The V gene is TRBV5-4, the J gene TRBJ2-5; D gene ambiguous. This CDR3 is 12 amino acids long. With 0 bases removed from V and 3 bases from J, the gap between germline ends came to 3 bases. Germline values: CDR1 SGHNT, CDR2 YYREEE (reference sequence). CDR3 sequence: CASSLVKETQYF. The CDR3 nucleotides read TGTGCCAGCAGCTTGGTTAAAGAGACCCAGTACTTC.

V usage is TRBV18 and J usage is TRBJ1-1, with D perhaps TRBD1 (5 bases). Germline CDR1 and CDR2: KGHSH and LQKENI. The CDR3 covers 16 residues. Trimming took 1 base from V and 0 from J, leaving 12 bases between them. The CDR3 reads CASSPRGDPLNTEAFF. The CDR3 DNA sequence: TGTGCCAGCTCACCACGGGGCGACCCACTGAACACTGAAGCTTTCTTT.

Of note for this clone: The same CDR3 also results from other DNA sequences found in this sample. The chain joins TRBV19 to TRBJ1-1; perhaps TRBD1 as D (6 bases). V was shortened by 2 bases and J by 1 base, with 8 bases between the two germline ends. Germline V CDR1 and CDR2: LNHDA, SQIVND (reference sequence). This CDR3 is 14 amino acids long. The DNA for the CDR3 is TGTGCCAGTAGTATACGAGGGGGGAACACTGAAGCTTTCTTT. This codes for CASSIRGGNTEAFF.

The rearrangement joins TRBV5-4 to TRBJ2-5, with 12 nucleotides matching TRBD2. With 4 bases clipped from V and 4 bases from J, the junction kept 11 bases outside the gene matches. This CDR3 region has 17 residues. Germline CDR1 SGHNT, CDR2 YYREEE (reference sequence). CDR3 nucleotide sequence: TGTGCCAGCAGCCCCAAAGGAGCTAGCGGGGGGGCAGAGACCCAGTACTTC. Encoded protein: CASSPKGASGGAETQYF. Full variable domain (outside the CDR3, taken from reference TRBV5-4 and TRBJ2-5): ETGVTQSPTHLIKTRGQQVTLRCSSQSGHNTVSWYQQALGQGPQFIFQYYREEENGRGNFPPRFSGLQFPNYSSELNVNALELDDSALYLCASSPKGASGGAETQYFGPGTRLLVL.

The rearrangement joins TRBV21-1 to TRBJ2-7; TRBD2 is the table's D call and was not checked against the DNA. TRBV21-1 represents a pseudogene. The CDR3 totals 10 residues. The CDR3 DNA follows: TGTGCCAGCACTAGCGGCGGGCGGGTGTTC. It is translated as CASTSGGRVF.

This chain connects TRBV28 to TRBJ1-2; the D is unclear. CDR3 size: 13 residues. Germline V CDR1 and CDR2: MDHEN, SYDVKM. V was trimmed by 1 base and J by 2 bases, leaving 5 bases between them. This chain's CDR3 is CASSLSGNYGYTF. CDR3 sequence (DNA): TGTGCCAGCAGTTTATCGGGGAACTATGGCTACACCTTC.

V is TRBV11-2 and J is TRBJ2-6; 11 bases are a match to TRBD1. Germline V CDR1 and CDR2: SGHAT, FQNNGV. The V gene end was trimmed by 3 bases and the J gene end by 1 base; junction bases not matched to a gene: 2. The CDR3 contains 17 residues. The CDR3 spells CASSFGQGASGANVLTF. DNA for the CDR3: TGTGCCAGCAGCTTTGGACAGGGGGCTTCTGGGGCCAACGTCCTGACTTTC.

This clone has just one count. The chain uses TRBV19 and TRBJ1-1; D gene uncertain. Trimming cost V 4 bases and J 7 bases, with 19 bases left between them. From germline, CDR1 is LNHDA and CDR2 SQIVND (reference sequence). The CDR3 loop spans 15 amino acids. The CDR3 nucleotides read TGTGCCAGTAGTACCTACCCGGGGAGGGAATATGAAGCTTTCTTT. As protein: CASSTYPGREYEAFF.

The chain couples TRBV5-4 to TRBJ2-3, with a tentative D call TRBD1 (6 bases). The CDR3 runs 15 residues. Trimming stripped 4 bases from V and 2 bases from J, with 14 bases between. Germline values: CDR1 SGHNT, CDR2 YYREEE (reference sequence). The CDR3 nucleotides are TGTGCCAGCAGCCGCTGGACAGACTACACAGATACGCAGTATTTT. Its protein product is CASSRWTDYTDTQYF. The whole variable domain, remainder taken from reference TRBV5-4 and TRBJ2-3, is ETGVTQSPTHLIKTRGQQVTLRCSSQSGHNTVSWYQQALGQGPQFIFQYYREEENGRGNFPPRFSGLQFPNYSSELNVNALELDDSALYLCASSRWTDYTDTQYFGPGTRLTVL.

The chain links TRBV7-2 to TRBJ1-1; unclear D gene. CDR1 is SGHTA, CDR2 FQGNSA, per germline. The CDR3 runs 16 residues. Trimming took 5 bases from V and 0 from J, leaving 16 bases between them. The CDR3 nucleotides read TGTGCCAGCAGCGTCCGGGGAGCAGGTCTGAACACTGAAGCTTTCTTT. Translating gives CASSVRGAGLNTEAFF.

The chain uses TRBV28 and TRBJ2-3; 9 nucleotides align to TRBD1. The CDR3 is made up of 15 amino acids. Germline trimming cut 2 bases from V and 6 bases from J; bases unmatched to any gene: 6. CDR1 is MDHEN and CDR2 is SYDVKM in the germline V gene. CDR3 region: CASSLGTGREDTQYF. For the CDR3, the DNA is TGTGCCAGCAGTTTAGGGACAGGGAGAGAGGATACGCAGTATTTT.

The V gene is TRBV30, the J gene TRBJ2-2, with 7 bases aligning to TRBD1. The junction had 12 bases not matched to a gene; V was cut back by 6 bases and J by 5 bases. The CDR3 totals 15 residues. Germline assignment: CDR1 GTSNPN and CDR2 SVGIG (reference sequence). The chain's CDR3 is CACLTGEGWTGELFF. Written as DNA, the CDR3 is TGTGCCTGCTTAACAGGGGAAGGATGGACCGGGGAGCTGTTTTTT.